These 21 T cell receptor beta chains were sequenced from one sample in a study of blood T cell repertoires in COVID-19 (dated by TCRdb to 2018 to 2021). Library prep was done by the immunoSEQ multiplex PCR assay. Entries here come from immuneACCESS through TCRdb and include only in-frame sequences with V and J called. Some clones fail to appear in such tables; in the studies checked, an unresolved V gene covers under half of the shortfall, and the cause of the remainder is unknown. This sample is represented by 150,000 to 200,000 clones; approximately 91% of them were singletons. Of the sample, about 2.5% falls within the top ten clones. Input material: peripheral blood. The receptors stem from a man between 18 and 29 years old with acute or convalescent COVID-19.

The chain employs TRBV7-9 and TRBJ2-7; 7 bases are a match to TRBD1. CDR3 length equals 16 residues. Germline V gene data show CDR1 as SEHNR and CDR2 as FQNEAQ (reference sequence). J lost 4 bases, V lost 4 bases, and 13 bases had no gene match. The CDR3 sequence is CASSSVITGVRYEQYF. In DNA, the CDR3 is TGTGCCAGCAGCTCAGTAATCACAGGGGTCCGGTACGAGCAGTACTTC.

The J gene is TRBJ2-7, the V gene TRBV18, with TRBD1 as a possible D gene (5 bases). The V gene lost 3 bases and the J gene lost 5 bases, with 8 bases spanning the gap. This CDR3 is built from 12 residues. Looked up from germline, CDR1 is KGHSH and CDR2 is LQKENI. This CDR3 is CASSPSTDEQYF. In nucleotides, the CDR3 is TGTGCCAGCTCACCTTCGACAGACGAGCAGTACTTC.

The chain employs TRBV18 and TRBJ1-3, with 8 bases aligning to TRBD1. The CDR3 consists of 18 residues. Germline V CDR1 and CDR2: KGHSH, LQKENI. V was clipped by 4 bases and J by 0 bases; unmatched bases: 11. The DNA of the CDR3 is TGTGCCAGCTCACGGGACAGGCTGGAGTCCTTCTCTGGAAACACCATATATTTT. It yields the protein CASSRDRLESFSGNTIYF.

The CDR3 is CASSFIEQFF. Here the CDR3 DNA reads TGTGCCAGCAGTTTTATCGAGCAGTTCTTC. The chain carries TRBV28 and TRBJ2-1; unclear D gene. CDR1 and CDR2 from the germline V gene are MDHEN and SYDVKM. The V end was cut by 3 bases, the J end by 10 bases, with 4 bases between. The CDR3 runs to 10 residues.

Here the CDR3 reads CASSFKTGIYEQYF. As DNA, the CDR3 is TGTGCCAGCAGCTTTAAGACAGGGATCTACGAGCAGTACTTC. The chain recombines TRBV5-5 with TRBJ2-7, with 7 bases that match TRBD1. CDR3 size: 14 residues. Germline trimming cut 2 bases from V and 3 bases from J; bases unmatched to any gene: 5. Germline V gene lookup returns CDR1 SGHKS and CDR2 YYEKEE (reference sequence).

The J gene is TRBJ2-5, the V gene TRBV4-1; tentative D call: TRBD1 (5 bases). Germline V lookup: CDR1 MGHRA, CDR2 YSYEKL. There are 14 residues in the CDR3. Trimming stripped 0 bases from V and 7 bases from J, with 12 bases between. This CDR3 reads CASSQDMTVSTQYF. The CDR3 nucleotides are TGCGCCAGCAGCCAAGATATGACAGTCTCGACCCAGTACTTC.

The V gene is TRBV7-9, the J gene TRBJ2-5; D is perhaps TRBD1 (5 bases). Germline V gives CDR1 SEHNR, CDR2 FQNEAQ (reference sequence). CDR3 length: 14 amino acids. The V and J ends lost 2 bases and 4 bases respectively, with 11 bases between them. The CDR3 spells CASSLTGHGETQYF. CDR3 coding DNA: TGTGCCAGCAGCTTAACCGGACACGGAGAGACCCAGTACTTC.

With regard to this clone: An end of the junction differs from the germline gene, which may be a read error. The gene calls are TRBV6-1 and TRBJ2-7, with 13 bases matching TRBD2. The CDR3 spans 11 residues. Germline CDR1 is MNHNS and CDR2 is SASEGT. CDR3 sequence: CASSEGLAGIF. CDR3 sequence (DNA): TGTGCCAGCAGTGAGGGACTAGCGGGAATCTTC.

The chain's CDR3 is CASSLAGGIGNSPLHF. The CDR3 coding sequence is TGCGCCAGCAGCTTGGCAGGGGGAATTGGTAATTCACCCCTCCACTTT. The V gene is TRBV5-1, the J gene TRBJ1-6; 7 nucleotides match TRBD1. Germline CDR1 is SGHRS and CDR2 is YFSETQ. The CDR3 totals 16 residues. After removal of 0 bases from V and 6 bases from J, the junction contained 6 bases not matched to a gene.

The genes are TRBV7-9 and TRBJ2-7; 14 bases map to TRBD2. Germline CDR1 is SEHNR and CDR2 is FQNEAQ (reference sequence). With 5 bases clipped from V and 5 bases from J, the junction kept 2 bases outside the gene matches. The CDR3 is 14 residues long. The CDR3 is CASSGTSGSNEQYF. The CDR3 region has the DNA TGTGCCAGCAGCGGGACTAGCGGGAGCAACGAGCAGTACTTC.

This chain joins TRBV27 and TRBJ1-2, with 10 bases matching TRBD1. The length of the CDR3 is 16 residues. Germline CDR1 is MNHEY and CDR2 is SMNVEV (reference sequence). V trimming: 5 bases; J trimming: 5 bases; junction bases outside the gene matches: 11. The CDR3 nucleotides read TGTGCCAGCAGTCAAACCGGGACAGGGGCTCCATATGGCTACACCTTC. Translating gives CASSQTGTGAPYGYTF.

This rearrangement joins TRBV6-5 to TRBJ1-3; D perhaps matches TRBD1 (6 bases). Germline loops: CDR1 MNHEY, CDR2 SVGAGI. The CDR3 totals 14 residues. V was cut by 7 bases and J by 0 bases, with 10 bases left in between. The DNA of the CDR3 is TGTGCCAGCACCGACAGGCACTCTGGAAACACCATATATTTT. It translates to CASTDRHSGNTIYF.

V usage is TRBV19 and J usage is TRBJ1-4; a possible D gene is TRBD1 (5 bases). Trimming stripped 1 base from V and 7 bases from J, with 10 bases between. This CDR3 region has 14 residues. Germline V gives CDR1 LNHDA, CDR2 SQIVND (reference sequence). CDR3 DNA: TGTGCCAGTAGTATAGGCAGGGCCGGTGAAAAACTGTTTTTT. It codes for CASSIGRAGEKLFF.

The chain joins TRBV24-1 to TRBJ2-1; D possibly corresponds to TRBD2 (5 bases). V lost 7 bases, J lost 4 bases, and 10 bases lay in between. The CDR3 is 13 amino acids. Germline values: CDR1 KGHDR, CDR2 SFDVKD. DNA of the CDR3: TGTGCCACCAGGGGAGCCAATTACAATGAGCAGTTCTTC. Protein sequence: CATRGANYNEQFF.

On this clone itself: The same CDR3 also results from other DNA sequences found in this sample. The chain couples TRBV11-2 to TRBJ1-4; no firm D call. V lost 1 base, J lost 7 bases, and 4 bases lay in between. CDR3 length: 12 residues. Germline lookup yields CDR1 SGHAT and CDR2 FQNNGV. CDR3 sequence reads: CASSLVSEKLFF. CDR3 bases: TGTGCCAGCAGCTTAGTGAGTGAAAAACTGTTTTTT.

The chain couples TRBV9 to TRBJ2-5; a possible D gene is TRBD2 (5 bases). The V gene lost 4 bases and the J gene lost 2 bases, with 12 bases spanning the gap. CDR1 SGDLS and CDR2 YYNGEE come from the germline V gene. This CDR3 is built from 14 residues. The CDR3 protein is CASSRGTVQETQYF. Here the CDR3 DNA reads TGTGCCAGCAGCCGGGGTACAGTGCAAGAGACCCAGTACTTC.

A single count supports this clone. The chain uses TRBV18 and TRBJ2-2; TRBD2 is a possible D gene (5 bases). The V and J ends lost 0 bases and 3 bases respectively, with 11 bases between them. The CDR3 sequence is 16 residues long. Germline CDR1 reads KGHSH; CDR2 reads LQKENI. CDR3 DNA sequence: TGTGCCAGCTCACCACCGTCTAGCCAATACACCGGGGAGCTGTTTTTT. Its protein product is CASSPPSSQYTGELFF.

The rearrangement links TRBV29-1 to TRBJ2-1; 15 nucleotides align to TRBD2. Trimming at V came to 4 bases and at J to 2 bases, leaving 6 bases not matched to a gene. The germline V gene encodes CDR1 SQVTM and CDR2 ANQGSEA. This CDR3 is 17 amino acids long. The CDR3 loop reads CSVVGTSGRMPYNEQFF. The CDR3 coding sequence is TGCAGCGTTGTAGGGACTAGCGGGAGGATGCCCTACAATGAGCAGTTCTTC.

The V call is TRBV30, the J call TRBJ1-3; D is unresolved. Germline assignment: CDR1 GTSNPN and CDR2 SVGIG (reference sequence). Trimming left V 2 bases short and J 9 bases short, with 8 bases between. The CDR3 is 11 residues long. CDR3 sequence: CAWSPPGTIYF. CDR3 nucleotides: TGTGCCTGGAGTCCCCCAGGCACCATATATTTT.

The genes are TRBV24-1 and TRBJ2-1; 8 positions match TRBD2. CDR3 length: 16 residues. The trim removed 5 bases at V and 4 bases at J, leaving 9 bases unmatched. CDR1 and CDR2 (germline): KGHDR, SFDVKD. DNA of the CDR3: TGTGCCACCAGTGGGGCCGGGACTAGAGTATACAATGAGCAGTTCTTC. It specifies CATSGAGTRVYNEQFF.

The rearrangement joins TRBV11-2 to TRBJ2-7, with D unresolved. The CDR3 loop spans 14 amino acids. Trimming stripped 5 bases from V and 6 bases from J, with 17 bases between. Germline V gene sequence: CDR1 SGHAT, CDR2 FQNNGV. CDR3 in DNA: TGTGCCAGCAGCCCCGAGATATTGCCGTCCGAGCAGTACTTC. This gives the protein CASSPEILPSEQYF.